The rows below give T cell receptor beta chains drawn from one sample of a study of shared clonotypes between healthy human individuals. Repertoires were generated with immunoSEQ multiplex PCR, while TCRdb's copy carries only in-frame clones and drops some. Of 850,000 to 1,200,000 clones in the sample, roughly 70% were seen once. Sequencing was performed on memory CD4+ T cells sorted from blood. These receptors were collected from a man between 18 and 35 years old in good health. CDR3s include the opening cysteine and the closing phenylalanine or tryptophan. The order of the fields is J gene, D gene, V gene, clone size, CDR3 protein, CDR3 DNA. The D gene is left open where the match is weak. The size entry is marked missing in some rows and otherwise reads once, few, many or a size class.

j_gene: TRBJ2-4
d_gene: TRBD1
v_gene: TRBV5-4
abundance: NA
CDR3aa: CASSAGQGRDQYF
CDR3nt: TGTGCCAGCAGCGCTGGACAGGGGAGGGATCAGTACTTC

j_gene: TRBJ2-3
d_gene: TRBD2
v_gene: TRBV18
abundance: NA
CDR3aa: CASSSESSGGAGDTQYF
CDR3nt: TGTGCCAGCTCATCCGAGTCAAGCGGGGGGGCCGGAGATACGCAGTATTTT

j_gene: TRBJ2-3
d_gene: NA
v_gene: TRBV10-1
abundance: NA
CDR3aa: CASSDGGTDTQYF
CDR3nt: TGCGCCAGCAGTGACGGGGGTACAGATACGCAGTATTTT

j_gene: TRBJ2-3
d_gene: NA
v_gene: TRBV6-5
abundance: NA
CDR3aa: CASRAARGTDTQYF
CDR3nt: TGTGCCAGCAGGGCGGCCAGGGGAACGGATACGCAGTATTTT

j_gene: TRBJ2-6
d_gene: NA
v_gene: TRBV23-1
abundance: few
CDR3aa: CASSQSAGPGANVLTF
CDR3nt: TGCGCCAGCAGTCAATCAGCAGGGCCCGGGGCCAACGTCCTGACTTTC

j_gene: TRBJ2-2
d_gene: NA
v_gene: TRBV10-1
abundance: NA
CDR3aa: CASSESGFTGELFF
CDR3nt: TGCGCCAGCAGTGAAAGTGGCTTCACCGGGGAGCTGTTTTTT

j_gene: TRBJ2-3
d_gene: TRBD2
v_gene: TRBV7-9
abundance: NA
CDR3aa: CASSQGLAGTDTQYF
CDR3nt: TGTGCCAGCAGCCAAGGTCTAGCGGGCACTGATACGCAGTATTTT

j_gene: TRBJ2-3
d_gene: NA
v_gene: TRBV19
abundance: NA
CDR3aa: CASSIEGTDTQYF
CDR3nt: TGTGCCAGTAGTATAGAAGGCACAGATACGCAGTATTTT

j_gene: TRBJ2-1
d_gene: TRBD2
v_gene: TRBV10-1
abundance: NA
CDR3aa: CASSESPSGVDEQFF
CDR3nt: TGCGCCAGCAGTGAGTCCCCTAGCGGGGTGGATGAGCAGTTCTTC

j_gene: TRBJ2-5
d_gene: NA
v_gene: TRBV21-1
abundance: NA
CDR3aa: CASEIPGTSRGTQYF
CDR3nt: TGTGCCAGTGAAATCCCCGGGACTAGCAGGGGGACCCAGTACTTC

j_gene: TRBJ2-1
d_gene: TRBD1
v_gene: TRBV5-4
abundance: NA
CDR3aa: CASSLDKGTGNEQFF
CDR3nt: TGTGCCAGCAGCTTGGATAAAGGGACAGGGAATGAGCAGTTCTTC